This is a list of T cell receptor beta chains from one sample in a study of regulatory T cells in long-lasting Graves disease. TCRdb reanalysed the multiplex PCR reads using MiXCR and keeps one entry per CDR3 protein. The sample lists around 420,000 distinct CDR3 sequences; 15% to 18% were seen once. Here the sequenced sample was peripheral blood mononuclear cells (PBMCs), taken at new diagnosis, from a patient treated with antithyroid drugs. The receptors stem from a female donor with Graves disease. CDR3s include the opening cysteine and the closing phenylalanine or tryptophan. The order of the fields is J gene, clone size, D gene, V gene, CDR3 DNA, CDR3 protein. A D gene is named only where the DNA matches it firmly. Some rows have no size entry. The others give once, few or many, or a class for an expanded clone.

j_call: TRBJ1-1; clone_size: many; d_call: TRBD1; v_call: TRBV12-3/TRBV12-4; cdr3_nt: TGTGCCAGCAGTCCCCAGGGGGGGTCGAACACTGAAGCTTTCTTT; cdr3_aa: CASSPQGGSNTEAFF
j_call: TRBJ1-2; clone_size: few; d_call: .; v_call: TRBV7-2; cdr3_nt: TGTGCCAGCAGCCAAAGTCAGCCTGGCTACACCTTC; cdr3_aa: CASSQSQPGYTF
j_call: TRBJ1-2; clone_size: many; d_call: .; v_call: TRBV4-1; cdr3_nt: TGCGCCAGCAGCCAAGGGACGGGGGTCTATGGCTACACCTTC; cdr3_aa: CASSQGTGVYGYTF
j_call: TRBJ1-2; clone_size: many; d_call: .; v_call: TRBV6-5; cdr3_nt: TGTGCCAGCAGTTACCGCGATCGGGGGTCATTCTATGGCTACACCTTC; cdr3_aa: CASSYRDRGSFYGYTF
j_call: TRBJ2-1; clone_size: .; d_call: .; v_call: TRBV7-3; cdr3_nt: TGTGCCAGCAGCCAATCCGGGGCGCATGAGCAGTTCTTC; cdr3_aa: CASSQSGAHEQFF
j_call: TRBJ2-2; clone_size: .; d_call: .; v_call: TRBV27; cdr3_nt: TGTGCCAGCAGTTTAGTCGGTTGGGGGGCCGGGGAGCTGTTTTTT; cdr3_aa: CASSLVGWGAGELFF
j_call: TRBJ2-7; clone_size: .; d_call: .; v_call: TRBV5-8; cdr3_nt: TGTGCCAGCAGCTTGGAACAGGTCACCTACGAGCAGTACTTC; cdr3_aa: CASSLEQVTYEQYF
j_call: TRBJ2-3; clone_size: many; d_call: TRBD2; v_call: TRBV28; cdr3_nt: TGTGCCAGCAGCTCAGCGGGAGTCACAGATACGCAGTATTTT; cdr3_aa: CASSSAGVTDTQYF
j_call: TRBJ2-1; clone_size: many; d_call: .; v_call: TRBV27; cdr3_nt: TGTGCCAGCAGTTTATTTGGGACTTCGGATGAGCAGTTCTTC; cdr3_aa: CASSLFGTSDEQFF
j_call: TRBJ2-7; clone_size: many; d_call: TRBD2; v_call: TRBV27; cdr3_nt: TGTGCCAGCAGGGTTAGCGGGGTCCTGACGAGGACCTACGAGCAGTACTTC; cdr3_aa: CASRVSGVLTRTYEQYF
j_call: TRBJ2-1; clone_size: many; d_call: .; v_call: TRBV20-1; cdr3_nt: TGCAGTGCCAGGACTTACTCAGGGACCCTTAGGGAGCAGTTCTTC; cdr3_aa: CSARTYSGTLREQFF
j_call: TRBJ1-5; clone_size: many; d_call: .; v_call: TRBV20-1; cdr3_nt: TGCAGTGCGGGAAGAACAGGAACCAGCCAAGGGCCCCAGCATTTT; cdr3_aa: CSAGRTGTSQGPQHF
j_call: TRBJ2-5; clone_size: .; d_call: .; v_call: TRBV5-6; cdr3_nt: TGTGCCAGCAGCTCCCTCAGCGGGTACTACCAAGAGACCCAGTACTTC; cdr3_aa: CASSSLSGYYQETQYF
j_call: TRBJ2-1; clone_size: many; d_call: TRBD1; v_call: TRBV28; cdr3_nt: TGTGCCAGCAGTCTGGACAGGGTGGTTCACAATGAGCAGTTCTTC; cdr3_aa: CASSLDRVVHNEQFF
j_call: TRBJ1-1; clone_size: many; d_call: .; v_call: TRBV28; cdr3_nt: TGTGCCAGCAGCCCACCTAACCTTCTAACGAACACTGAAGCTTTCTTT; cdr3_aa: CASSPPNLLTNTEAFF
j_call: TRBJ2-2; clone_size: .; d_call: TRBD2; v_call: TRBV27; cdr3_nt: TGTGCCAGCAGTTTATGGTGGGGACTAGCGGGAGGTCACACCGGGGAGCTGTTTTTT; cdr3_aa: CASSLWWGLAGGHTGELFF
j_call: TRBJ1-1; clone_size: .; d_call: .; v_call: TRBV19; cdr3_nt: TGTGCCAGTAGTGTAACAGGAGCCGGGACTGAAGCTTTCTTT; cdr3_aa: CASSVTGAGTEAFF
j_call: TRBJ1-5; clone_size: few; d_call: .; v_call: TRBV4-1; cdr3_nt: TGCGCCAGCAGCCAAGGGCAGGGAGGATATAGCAATCAGCCCCAGCATTTT; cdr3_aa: CASSQGQGGYSNQPQHF
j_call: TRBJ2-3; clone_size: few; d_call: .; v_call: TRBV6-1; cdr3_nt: TGTGCCAGCACAAGGAAGGTCACAGATACGCAGTATTTT; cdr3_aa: CASTRKVTDTQYF
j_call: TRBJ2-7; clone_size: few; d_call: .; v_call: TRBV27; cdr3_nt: TGTGCCAGCAGTCTCTTCCCCGGGGGTGACGAGCAGTACTTC; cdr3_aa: CASSLFPGGDEQYF
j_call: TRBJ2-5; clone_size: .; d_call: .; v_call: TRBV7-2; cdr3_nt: TGTGCCAGCAGCTTACGAGGGTTCCAAGAGACCCAGTACTTC; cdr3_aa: CASSLRGFQETQYF
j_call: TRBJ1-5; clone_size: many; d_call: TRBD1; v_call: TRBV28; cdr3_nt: TGTGCCAGCAGTCACCGGACAGGGGTTCAGCCCCAGCATTTT; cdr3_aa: CASSHRTGVQPQHF
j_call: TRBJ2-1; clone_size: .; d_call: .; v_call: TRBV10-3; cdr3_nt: TGTGCCATCAGTGAGTCGGTAGCAGGGGATAGCAATGAGCAGTTCTTC; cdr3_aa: CAISESVAGDSNEQFF
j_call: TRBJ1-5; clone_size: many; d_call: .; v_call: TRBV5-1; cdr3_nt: TGCGCCAGCCGACGGGAGGATAATCAGCCCCAGCATTTT; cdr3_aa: CASRREDNQPQHF
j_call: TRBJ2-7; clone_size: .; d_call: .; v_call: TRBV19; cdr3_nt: TGTGCCAGCCAGGGGGGGGTGACGTCGGACGAGCAGTACTTC; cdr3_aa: CASQGGVTSDEQYF
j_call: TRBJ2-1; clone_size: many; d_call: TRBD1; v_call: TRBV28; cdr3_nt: TGTGCCAGCAGTTTGTTAGGGGACAGGGGGCAGCCCGAGCAGTTCTTC; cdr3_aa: CASSLLGDRGQPEQFF
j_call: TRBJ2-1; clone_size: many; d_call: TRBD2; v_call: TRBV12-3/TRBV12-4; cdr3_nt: TGTGCCAGCAGCCTTAGACTAGCGGGAGGAGGGTATGAGCAGTTCTTC; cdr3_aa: CASSLRLAGGGYEQFF
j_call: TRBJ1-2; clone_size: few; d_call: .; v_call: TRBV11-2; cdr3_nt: TGTGCCAGCAGACCCCTTCGGGGGCCCGCTAACTATGGCTACACCTTC; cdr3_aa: CASRPLRGPANYGYTF
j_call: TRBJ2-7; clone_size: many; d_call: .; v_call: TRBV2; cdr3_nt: TGTGCCAGCAGACAGGGTGGCGAGCAGTACTTC; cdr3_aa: CASRQGGEQYF
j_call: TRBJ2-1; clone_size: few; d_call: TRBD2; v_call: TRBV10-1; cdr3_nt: TGCGCCAGCTGTATAGCGGGGGGAAATGAGCAGTTCTTC; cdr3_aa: CASCIAGGNEQFF
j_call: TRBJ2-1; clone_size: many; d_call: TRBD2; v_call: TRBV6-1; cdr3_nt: TGTGCCAGCAGTGAACGACGATTTAAGCGGGAGGCCCGGAATGAGCAGTTCTTC; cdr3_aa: CASSERRFKREARNEQFF
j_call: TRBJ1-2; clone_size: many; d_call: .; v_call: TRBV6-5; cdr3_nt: TGTGCCAGCAGTTACCCCCCGGGACGGTACTATGGCTACACCTTC; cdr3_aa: CASSYPPGRYYGYTF
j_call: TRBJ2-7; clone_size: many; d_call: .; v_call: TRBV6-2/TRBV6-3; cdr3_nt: TGTGCCAGCACCTCCAACTTCTGGGTTCTCTCCTACGAGCAGTACTTC; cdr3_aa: CASTSNFWVLSYEQYF
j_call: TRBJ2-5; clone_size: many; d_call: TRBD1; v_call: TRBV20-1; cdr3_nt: TGCAGTGCTAGAGCGCTCCCCCTCAGGGGGCGCAGAGAGACCCAGTACTTC; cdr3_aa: CSARALPLRGRRETQYF
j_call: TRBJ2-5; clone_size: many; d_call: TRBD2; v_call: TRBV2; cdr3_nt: TGTGCCAGCAGTGACGTGGGGGGGGAGACCCAGTACTTC; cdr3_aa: CASSDVGGETQYF
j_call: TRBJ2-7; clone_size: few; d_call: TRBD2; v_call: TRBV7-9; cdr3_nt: TGTGCCAGCAGCTCCACGGCGGGAGAATCCTACGAGCAGTACTTC; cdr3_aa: CASSSTAGESYEQYF
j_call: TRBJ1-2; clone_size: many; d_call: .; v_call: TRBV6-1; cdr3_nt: TGTGCCAGCAGTCCCCTCTCGCCAGGTGCAGGATCTAACTATGGCTACACCTTC; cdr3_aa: CASSPLSPGAGSNYGYTF
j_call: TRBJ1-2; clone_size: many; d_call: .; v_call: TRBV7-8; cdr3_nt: TGTGCCAGCAGCCCGCGGACAGATTTCTATGGCTACACCTTC; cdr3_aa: CASSPRTDFYGYTF
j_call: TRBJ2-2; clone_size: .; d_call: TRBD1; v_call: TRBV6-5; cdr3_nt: TGTGCCAGCAGTTACGCACTCCCGGGACAGGAGAACACCGGGGAGCTGTTTTTT; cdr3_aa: CASSYALPGQENTGELFF
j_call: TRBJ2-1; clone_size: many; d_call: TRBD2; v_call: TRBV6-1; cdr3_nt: TGTGCCAGCGTATGGACTAGTCCACAAAATGAGCAGTTCTTC; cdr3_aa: CASVWTSPQNEQFF
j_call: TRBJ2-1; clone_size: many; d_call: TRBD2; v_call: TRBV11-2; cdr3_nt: TGTGCCAGCAGCTTAGATCATCCAGGACTAGCGTCCTACAATGAGCAGTTCTTC; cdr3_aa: CASSLDHPGLASYNEQFF
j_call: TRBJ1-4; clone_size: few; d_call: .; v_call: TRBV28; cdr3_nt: TGTGCCAGCAGTTCTGGCGGGACTCTTAATGAAAAACTGTTTTTT; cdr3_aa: CASSSGGTLNEKLFF
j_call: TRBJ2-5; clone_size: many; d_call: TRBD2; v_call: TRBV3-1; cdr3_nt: TGTGCCAGCAGCCAAGCTCGGGAGGGGGAGACCCAGTACTTC; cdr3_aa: CASSQAREGETQYF
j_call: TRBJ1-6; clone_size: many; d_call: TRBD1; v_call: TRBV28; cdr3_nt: TGTGCCAGCAGGGATTCCGGGACAGGGGATATTGGTAATTCACCCCTCCACTTT; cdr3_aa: CASRDSGTGDIGNSPLHF
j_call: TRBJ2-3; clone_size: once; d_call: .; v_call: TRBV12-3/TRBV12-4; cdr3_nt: TGTGCCAGCAGTTGGAGGGAACCCACAGATACGCAGTATTTT; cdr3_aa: CASSWREPTDTQYF
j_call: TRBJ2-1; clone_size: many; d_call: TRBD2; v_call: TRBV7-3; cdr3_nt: TGTGCCAGCAGCTCAATCACCGGGACTAGCGGTAACAATGAGCAGTTCTTC; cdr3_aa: CASSSITGTSGNNEQFF
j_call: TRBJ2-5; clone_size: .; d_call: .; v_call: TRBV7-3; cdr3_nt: TGTGCCAGCAGCTTACAACTCGGAGAGACCCAGTACTTC; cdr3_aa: CASSLQLGETQYF
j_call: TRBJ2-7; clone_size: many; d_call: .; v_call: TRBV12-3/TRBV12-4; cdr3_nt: TGTGCCAGCAGTTTCAAGGAGGACGAGCAGTACTTC; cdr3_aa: CASSFKEDEQYF
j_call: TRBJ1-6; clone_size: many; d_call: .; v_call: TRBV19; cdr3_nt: TGTGCCAGTAGTATCCCGGCGGGGAGCTCCTATAATTCACCCCTCCACTTT; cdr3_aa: CASSIPAGSSYNSPLHF
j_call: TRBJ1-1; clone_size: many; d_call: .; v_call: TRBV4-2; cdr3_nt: TGTGCCAGCAGCCAAGAAGTCGGAGGGCACCAAGGGGAAGCTTTCTTT; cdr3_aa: CASSQEVGGHQGEAFF